A single sample gave rise to the 8 T cell receptor beta chains below, sequenced in a study of shared clonotypes between healthy human individuals. Naive CD8 cells were CD45RO-negative, positively selected for CCR7, excluding terminally differentiated effector memory CD45RA+ cells. The protocol was immunoSEQ multiplex PCR, while the TCRdb copy is restricted to in-frame clones and leaves out a portion. The sample comprises some 2 million clones, over 85% of which are singletons, and around 1.1% rests with the top ten. The material sequenced was naive CD8+ T cells sorted from blood. These receptors originate from a man between 18 and 29 years old in good health.

The chain couples TRBV5-1 to TRBJ1-4; D may be TRBD1 (5 bases). The V and J ends lost 5 bases and 4 bases respectively, with 12 bases between them. CDR1 and CDR2 from the germline V gene are SGHRS and YFSETQ. CDR3 size: 14 residues. The CDR3 nucleotides are TGCGCCAGCAGTCAAGACAGTCTTAATGAAAAACTGTTTTTT. Protein sequence: CASSQDSLNEKLFF.

A single count supports this clone. The chain has TRBV6-1 and TRBJ2-3, with D perhaps matching TRBD1 (5 bases). The germline V gene has CDR1 MNHNS and CDR2 SASEGT. The CDR3 runs to 13 residues. Trimming cost V 4 bases and J 4 bases, with 9 bases left between them. The CDR3 DNA is TGTGCCAGCAGTGGGAAAGGGGCAGATACGCAGTATTTT. Protein product: CASSGKGADTQYF.

The chain is built from TRBV2 and TRBJ1-5; 12 nucleotides match TRBD1. The CDR3 covers 18 residues. CDR1 SNHLY and CDR2 FYNNEI come from the germline V gene. J gave up 2 bases and V 5 bases, and 10 bases lay outside the gene matches. DNA of the CDR3: TGTGCCAGCAGTAGCCCGGGACAGGGGGCTTATCGCAATCAGCCCCAGCATTTT. Translating it yields CASSSPGQGAYRNQPQHF.

The chain links TRBV19 to TRBJ2-7, with D possibly TRBD2 on 6 matching bases. The CDR3 spans 13 residues. Germline V gives CDR1 LNHDA, CDR2 SQIVND (reference sequence). The V end was cut by 6 bases, the J end by 5 bases, with 14 bases between. CDR3 residues: CASSLSGLNEQYF. CDR3 in DNA: TGTGCCAGTAGCCTATCGGGACTTAACGAGCAGTACTTC.

The chain joins TRBV21-1 to TRBJ2-7; the D call TRBD2 from the table was never checked on the DNA. TRBV21-1 is shown as a pseudogene. This CDR3 contains 17 residues. In DNA, the CDR3 is TGTGCCAGCAATAGGGGGACTAGCGGGGAGAGCTCCTACGAGCAGTACTTC. The encoded protein is CASNRGTSGESSYEQYF.

The V gene is TRBV13, the J gene TRBJ2-3; 8 bases align to TRBD1. The CDR3 totals 15 residues. Germline values: CDR1 PRHDT, CDR2 FYEKMQ (reference sequence). V shed 5 bases, J shed 4 bases, and the junction held 8 bases outside the gene matches. CDR3 region: CASSPGAGGPDTQYF. The CDR3 nucleotides read TGTGCCAGCAGCCCTGGGGCAGGGGGCCCAGATACGCAGTATTTT. The complete variable domain, with remaining parts taken from reference TRBV13 and TRBJ2-3, reads AAGVIQSPRHLIKEKRETATLKCYPIPRHDTVYWYQQGPGQDPQFLISFYEKMQSDKGSIPDRFSAQQFSDYHSELNMSSLELGDSALYFCASSPGAGGPDTQYFGPGTRLTVL.

The chain joins TRBV30 to TRBJ1-4; D gene unclear. The V gene's germline CDR1 is GTSNPN and CDR2 SVGIG (reference sequence). V dropped 2 bases and J dropped 5 bases, with 15 bases sitting between them. CDR3 length: 15 residues. The CDR3 nucleotides read TGTGCCTGGAGTCAATCAGTCCGGGAAAATGAAAAACTGTTTTTT. It specifies CAWSQSVRENEKLFF. The complete variable domain, with remaining parts taken from reference TRBV30 and TRBJ1-4, reads SQTIHQWPATLVQPVGSPLSLECTVEGTSNPNLYWYRQAAGRGLQLLFYSVGIGQISSEVPQNLSASRPQDRQFILSSKKLLLSDSGFYLCAWSQSVRENEKLFFGSGTQLSVL.

As to this clone: Within the sample, other DNA sequences also encode this same CDR3. This chain joins TRBV30 and TRBJ2-2; D tentatively reads TRBD1 or TRBD2 (5 bases each). The length of the CDR3 is 14 residues. V was shortened by 3 bases and J by 2 bases, with 10 bases between the two germline ends. CDR1 GTSNPN and CDR2 SVGIG come from the germline V gene (reference sequence). The CDR3: CAWSTGTNTGELFF. The CDR3 coding sequence is TGTGCCTGGAGCACCGGGACCAACACCGGGGAGCTGTTTTTT. The whole variable domain, filled in from reference TRBV30 and TRBJ2-2, reads SQTIHQWPATLVQPVGSPLSLECTVEGTSNPNLYWYRQAAGRGLQLLFYSVGIGQISSEVPQNLSASRPQDRQFILSSKKLLLSDSGFYLCAWSTGTNTGELFFGEGSRLTVL.